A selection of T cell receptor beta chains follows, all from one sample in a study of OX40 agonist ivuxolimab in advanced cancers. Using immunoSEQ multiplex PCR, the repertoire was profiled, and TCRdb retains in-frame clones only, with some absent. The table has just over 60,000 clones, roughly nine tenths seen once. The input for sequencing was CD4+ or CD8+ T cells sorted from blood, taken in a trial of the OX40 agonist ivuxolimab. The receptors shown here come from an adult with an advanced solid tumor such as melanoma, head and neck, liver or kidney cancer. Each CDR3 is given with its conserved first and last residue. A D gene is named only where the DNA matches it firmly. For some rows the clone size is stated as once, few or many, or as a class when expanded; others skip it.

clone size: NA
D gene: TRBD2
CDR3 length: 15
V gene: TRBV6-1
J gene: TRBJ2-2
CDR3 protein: CASFRLAGMGGELFF
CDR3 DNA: TGTGCCAGCTTTAGACTAGCTGGTATGGGCGGGGAGCTGTTTTTT

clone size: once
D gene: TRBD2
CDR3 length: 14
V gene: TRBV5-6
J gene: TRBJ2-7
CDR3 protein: CASSFKGRVFEQYF
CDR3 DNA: TGTGCCAGCAGCTTTAAGGGGAGGGTGTTTGAGCAGTACTTC

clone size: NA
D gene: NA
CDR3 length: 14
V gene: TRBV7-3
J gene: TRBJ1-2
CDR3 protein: CASSLGLVNYGYTF
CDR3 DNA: TGTGCCAGCAGCTTAGGGTTGGTTAACTATGGCTACACCTTC

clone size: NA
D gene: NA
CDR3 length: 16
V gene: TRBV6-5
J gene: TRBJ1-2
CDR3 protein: CASSYSGQGVSYGYTF
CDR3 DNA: TGTGCCAGCAGTTACTCAGGGCAGGGTGTTAGTTATGGCTACACCTTC

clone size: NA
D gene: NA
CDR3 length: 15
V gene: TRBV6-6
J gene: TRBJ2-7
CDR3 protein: CASSYSRRFSDEQYF
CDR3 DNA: TGTGCCAGCAGTTACTCGAGAAGGTTCAGCGACGAGCAGTACTTC

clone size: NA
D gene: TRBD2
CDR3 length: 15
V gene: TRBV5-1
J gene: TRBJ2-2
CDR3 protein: CASTRSGRNTGELFF
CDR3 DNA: TGCGCCAGCACGCGGAGCGGGAGGAACACCGGGGAGCTGTTTTTT

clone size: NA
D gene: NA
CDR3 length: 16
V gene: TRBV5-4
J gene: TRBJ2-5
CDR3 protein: CASIPGQGSRLETQYF
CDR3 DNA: TGTGCCAGCATCCCGGGACAAGGATCACGGTTAGAGACCCAGTACTTC

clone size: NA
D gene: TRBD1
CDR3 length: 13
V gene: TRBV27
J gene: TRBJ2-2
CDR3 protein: CATKYRGPGELFF
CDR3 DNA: TGTGCCACCAAATACAGGGGGCCCGGGGAGCTGTTTTTT

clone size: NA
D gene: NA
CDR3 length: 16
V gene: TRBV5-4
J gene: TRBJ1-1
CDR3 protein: CASSLAGGYGQYEAFF
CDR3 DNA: TGTGCCAGCAGCTTGGCGGGTGGTTATGGACAGTATGAAGCTTTCTTT

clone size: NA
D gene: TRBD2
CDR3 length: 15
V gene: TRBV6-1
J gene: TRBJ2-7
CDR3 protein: CASSSRQAGVGEQYF
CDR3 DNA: TGTGCCAGCAGTTCGCGGCAAGCGGGAGTGGGCGAGCAGTACTTC

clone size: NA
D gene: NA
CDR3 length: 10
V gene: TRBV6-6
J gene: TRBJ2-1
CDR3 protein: CASSRVEQFF
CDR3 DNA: TGTGCCAGCAGTAGAGTTGAGCAGTTCTTC

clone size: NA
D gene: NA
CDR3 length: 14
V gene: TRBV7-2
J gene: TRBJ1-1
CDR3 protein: CASSLSASITEAFF
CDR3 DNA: TGTGCCAGCAGCTTATCCGCATCGATCACTGAAGCTTTCTTT

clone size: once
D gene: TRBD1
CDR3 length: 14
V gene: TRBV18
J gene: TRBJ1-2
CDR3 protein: CASSSTTGSDGYTF
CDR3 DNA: TGTGCCAGCTCATCGACGACAGGGTCGGATGGCTACACCTTC

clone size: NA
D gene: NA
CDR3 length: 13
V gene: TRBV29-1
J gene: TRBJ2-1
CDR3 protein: CSVVQGRDNEQFF
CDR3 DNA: TGCAGCGTTGTCCAGGGACGCGACAATGAGCAGTTCTTC

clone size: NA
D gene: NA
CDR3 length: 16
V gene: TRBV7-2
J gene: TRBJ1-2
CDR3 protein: CASSRRLARGYYGYTF
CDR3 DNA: TGTGCCAGCAGCCGTCGGTTAGCGCGGGGGTACTATGGCTACACCTTC

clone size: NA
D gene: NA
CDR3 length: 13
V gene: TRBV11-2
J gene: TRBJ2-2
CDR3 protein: CASSLPPSGELFF
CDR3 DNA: TGTGCCAGCAGCCTACCCCCTTCCGGGGAGCTGTTTTTT

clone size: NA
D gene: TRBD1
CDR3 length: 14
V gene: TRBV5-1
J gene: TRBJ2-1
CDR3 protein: CASSSDRGSDEQFF
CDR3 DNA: TGCGCCAGCAGCTCAGACAGGGGTTCGGATGAGCAGTTCTTC

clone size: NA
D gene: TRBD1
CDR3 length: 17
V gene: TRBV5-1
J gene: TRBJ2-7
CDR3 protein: CASSFGRPGQSTYEQYF
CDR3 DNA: TGCGCCAGCAGCTTCGGTCGGCCGGGACAGTCCACCTACGAGCAGTACTTC

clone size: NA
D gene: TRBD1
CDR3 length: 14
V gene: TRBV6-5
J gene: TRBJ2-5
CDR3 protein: CASSCWDSQETQYF
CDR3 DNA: TGTGCCAGCAGTTGCTGGGACAGCCAAGAGACCCAGTACTTC

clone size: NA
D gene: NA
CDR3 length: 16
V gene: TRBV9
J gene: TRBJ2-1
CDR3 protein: CASSVEGADGNNEQFF
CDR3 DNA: TGTGCCAGCAGCGTAGAAGGAGCGGACGGGAACAATGAGCAGTTCTTC

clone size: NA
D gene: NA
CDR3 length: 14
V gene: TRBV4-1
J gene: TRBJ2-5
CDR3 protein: CASSPEGLWETQYF
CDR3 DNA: TGCGCCAGCAGCCCTGAGGGGCTATGGGAGACCCAGTACTTC

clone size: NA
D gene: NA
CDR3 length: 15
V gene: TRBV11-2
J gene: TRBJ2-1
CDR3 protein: CASRTARGSWNEQFF
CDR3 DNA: TGTGCCAGCAGAACCGCACGGGGGTCATGGAATGAGCAGTTCTTC

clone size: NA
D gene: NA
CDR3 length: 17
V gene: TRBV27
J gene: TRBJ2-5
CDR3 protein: CASSLLALAGAQETQYF
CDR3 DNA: TGTGCCAGCAGTTTACTCGCCTTGGCAGGGGCCCAAGAGACCCAGTACTTC

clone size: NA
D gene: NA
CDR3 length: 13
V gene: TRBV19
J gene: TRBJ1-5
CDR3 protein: CASSMNSNQPQHF
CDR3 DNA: TGTGCCAGTAGTATGAATAGCAATCAGCCCCAGCATTTT

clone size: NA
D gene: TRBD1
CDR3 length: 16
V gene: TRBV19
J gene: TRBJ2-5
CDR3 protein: CASSITGTGPSGTQYF
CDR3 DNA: TGTGCCAGTAGTATCACCGGGACAGGGCCGTCGGGGACCCAGTACTTC

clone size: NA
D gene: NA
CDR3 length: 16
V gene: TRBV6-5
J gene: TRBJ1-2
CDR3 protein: CASSYSGVALNYGYTF
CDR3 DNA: TGTGCCAGCAGTTACTCAGGGGTAGCGTTGAACTATGGCTACACCTTC

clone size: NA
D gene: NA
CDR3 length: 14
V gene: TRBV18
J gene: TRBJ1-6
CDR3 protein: CASSPAPGASPLHF
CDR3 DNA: TGTGCCAGCTCCCCCGCACCAGGGGCCTCACCCCTCCACTTT

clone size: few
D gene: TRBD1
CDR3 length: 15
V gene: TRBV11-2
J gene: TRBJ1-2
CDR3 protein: CASSSGQVLRGGYTF
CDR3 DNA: TGTGCCAGCAGCTCTGGACAGGTCCTGAGGGGTGGCTACACCTTC